This TCR beta chain was sequenced in a study of shared clonotypes between healthy human individuals (dated by TCRdb to the early 2020s). With regard to the full study: The cohort comprised a couple of women and a few men aged 18 to 49 years. Between about 0.9 and 8.9 billion PBMCs per donor were obtained by leukapheresis. For each donor, CD4 naive and CD4 memory were each given three plates, CD8 naive was given two plates, and CD8 memory was given one plate. Libraries were prepared and TCR repertoires were sequenced by different laboratories using diverse techniques, in order to increase sequencing depth and limit assay-specific biases. The study deeply sequenced blood TCR repertoires of five healthy adults to estimate repertoire size and the extent of clonotype sharing between individuals. Study-wide findings and limitations: Sampling was limited to blood, and TCR repertoires in tissue likely differ from TCR repertoires in blood. Across four donors, approximately 4.9% of naive CD4, roughly 3.8% of naive CD8, about 2.3% of memory CD4, and about 0.4% of memory CD8 clonotypes were shared. Incomplete sequencing was indicated by rarefaction of sorted-subset datasets, despite the large sequencing depth. Pairwise subsampling indicated that sequencing depth was expected to affect the degree of clonotype sharing among donors. Compared with non-shared clonotypes, clonotypes shared by all four sorted-subset donors had higher generation probabilities. Because the study included a small number of donors, the genetic and exposure-history diversity represented was limited. Naive subsets generally had larger estimated clonotype richness than memory subsets did.

As regards this clone: The clone's antigen remains unknown. The record has no base qualities; no much larger clone is one base away.

TCR CDR3 regions were amplified from genomic DNA by multiplex PCR using the deep immunoSEQ assay. Genomic DNA extracted from each cell subset was distributed evenly over all wells of several immunoSEQ 96-well plates, and each plate served as one replicate. Each replicate PCR for sorted subsets received 150 to 250 ng genomic DNA, equal to about 30,000 T cell genomes. The purified libraries were quantified using a Qubit 3.0 fluorometer, sized with a Bioanalyzer 2100, and then quantified again using the KAPA Library Quantification kit. Each immunoSEQ 96-well plate was sequenced on its own single-read 150-cycle Illumina NextSeq 550 flow cell. As for the original processing: Because the immunoSEQ output held only junctional sequences and lacked quality scores, the filtering could not match the filtering applied to full-length reads. Sequences were annotated with PyIR, a Python wrapper for IgBLAST v1.9, using IMGT germline references to assign V/J genes and CDR3. Reads with weak V/J assignments (E-value above 1e-6), missing CDR3, stop codons, out-of-frame junctions, or ambiguous translated residues were removed. V3J clonotypes were defined by identical inferred V gene, J gene, and CDR3 amino acid sequence. Percentage overlap between repertoires was computed as shared unique clonotypes divided by the size of the smaller repertoire. RTK rarefaction, the Chao1 estimator, and Recon v2.1 estimates of unobserved clonotypes were used to assess repertoire richness. OLGA was used to compute generation probabilities for all TCRbeta clonotypes that the gDNA method yielded from a few donors. The table comes from immuneACCESS by way of TCRdb, which keeps in-frame sequences with V and J called. Part of the clones is missing from these tables; in studies checked, under half for an unresolved V gene and the rest for unknown reasons. The V and J calls and clone size are taken from that table; D and trimming were inferred from the DNA. In this sample the table shows 2,500,000 or so clones, roughly 93% of which occur a single time. The top ten hold 0.35% to 0.45% of the sample.

Healthy HIV-negative adults with no recently reported acute infections or vaccinations were included as donors. Only Caucasian adults living in Nashville, Tennessee, USA were represented among the donors. CD4+ T cells were enriched by magnetic negative selection, after which naive cells were positively selected on CD45RA and the negative fraction was taken as the memory subset. Blood was collected by leukapheresis, and PBMCs were isolated by Ficoll-Histopaque density gradient centrifugation and then cryopreserved in liquid nitrogen vapor phase. Purity and quantity of every magnetically sorted T cell population were checked by analytical flow cytometry. Genomic DNA was isolated from every sorted fraction and measured by UV absorbance on a Nanodrop 2000c. The sequence derives from a man aged 18 to 30 in good health. Some clones in this sample may be carry-over from other donors' samples. The sequencing sample was made of naive CD4+ T cells from PBMCs. The sample's cell subset or site label is to be understood as: CD45RA+ positively selected.

The CDR3 has the sequence CASRQPAGRGEQYF. The sequenced DNA: TGTGCCAGCAGACAACCGGCAGGGAGAGGCGAGCAGTACTTC. The chain is assembled from TRBV21-1 and TRBJ2-7. TRBV21-1 is a documented pseudogene. The CDR3 holds 14 amino acids from the cysteine to the phenylalanine. The retained sequence is limited to the CDR3, 42 bases, with the frame set at the first base.